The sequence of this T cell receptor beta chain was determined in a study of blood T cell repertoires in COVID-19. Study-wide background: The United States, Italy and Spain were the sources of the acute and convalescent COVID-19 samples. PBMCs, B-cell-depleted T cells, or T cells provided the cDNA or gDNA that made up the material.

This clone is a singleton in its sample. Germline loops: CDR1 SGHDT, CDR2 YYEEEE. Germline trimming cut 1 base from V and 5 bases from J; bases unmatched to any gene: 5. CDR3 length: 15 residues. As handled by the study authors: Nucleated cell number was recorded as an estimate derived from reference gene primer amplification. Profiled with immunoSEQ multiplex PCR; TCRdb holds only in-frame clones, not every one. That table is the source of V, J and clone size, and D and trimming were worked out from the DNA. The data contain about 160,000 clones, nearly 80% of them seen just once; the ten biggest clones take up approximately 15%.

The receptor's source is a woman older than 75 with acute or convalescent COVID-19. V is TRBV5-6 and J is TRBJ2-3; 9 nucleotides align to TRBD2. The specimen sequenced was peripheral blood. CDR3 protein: CASSLMSGGKDTQYF. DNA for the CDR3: TGTGCCAGCAGCTTGATGAGCGGGGGGAAAGATACGCAGTATTTT.